This T cell receptor (beta chain) was retrieved from a study of T-cell memory formation after mild COVID-19. Whole-study results and caveats: There was a balanced CD4/CD8 profile in clones contracting day 15 to 85, and later expanders leaned CD4+.

About this clonotype itself: Its specificity is unknown.

CDR1 is SGHAT, CDR2 FQDESV, per germline (reference sequence). CDR3 size: 16 residues. J lost 4 bases, V lost 5 bases, and 8 bases had no gene match. TCRalpha and TCRbeta libraries used 5'RACE with constant-segment primers and UMIs. A single record per CDR3 protein comes from TCRdb applying MiXCR to the 5' RACE reads. In the table there are 250,000 to 350,000 distinct CDR3 sequences, around 16% of which are singletons. Material: PBMCs or a T cell subset sorted from them (not recorded which). The TCR sequence derives from a man younger than 35 who had mild COVID-19 (a few samples of this study predate the infection). Cell type and time point are not known. The rearrangement joins TRBV11-1 to TRBJ2-3; 11 bases match TRBD1. The CDR3 DNA follows: TGTGCCAGCAGCCCCCGGGACAGGGGGTTGTCAGATACGCAGTATTTT. This encodes CASSPRDRGLSDTQYF.